Sequencing of this T cell receptor (beta chain) was carried out in a study of T-cell memory formation after mild COVID-19. The CDR3 runs to 16 residues. Germline V gives CDR1 MGHRA, CDR2 YSYEKL. V trimming: 4 bases; J trimming: 5 bases; junction bases outside the gene matches: 8. TCRdb passed the 5' RACE reads through MiXCR, listing each CDR3 protein once. The sample holds under 350,000 distinct CDR3 sequences, about a sixth seen once. The sample was PBMCs or a T cell subset sorted from them (not recorded which). The chain uses TRBV4-1 and TRBJ2-3; 11 bases are a match to TRBD2. This clonotype originated in a man aged 18 to 29 who had mild COVID-19 (a few samples of this study predate the infection). Cell type and time point are not known. The CDR3 protein is CASSPRGTSGGDTQYF. The CDR3 DNA reads TGCGCCAGCAGCCCAAGGGGCACTAGCGGGGGAGATACGCAGTATTTT.